These 15 T cell receptor beta chains were sequenced from one sample in a study of T cells in localized non-small cell lung cancer. Assay: immunoSEQ multiplex PCR; the TCRdb copy retains only in-frame clones and omits some. The sample includes more than 2,000 clones, 30% to 40% of them seen just once. Sequencing used lung tumor tissue, obtained before any cancer treatment. These receptors were taken from a male donor older than 55 with stage I squamous cell lung carcinoma.

This clone has a handful of counts. The chain's CDR3 is CASSLGRGDTQYF. As DNA, the CDR3 is TGTGCCAGCAGTTTGGGGAGGGGGGATACGCAGTATTTT. The gene calls are TRBV28 and TRBJ2-3; maybe TRBD2 (7 bases). V shed 3 bases and J shed 6 bases, with 10 bases lying between them. Germline assignment: CDR1 MDHEN and CDR2 SYDVKM. The CDR3 is 13 amino acids. The variable domain in full, with the rest retrieved from reference TRBV28 and TRBJ2-3, is DVKVTQSSRYLVKRTGEKVFLECVQDMDHENMFWYRQDPGLGLRLIYFSYDVKMKEKGDIPEGYSVSREKKERFSLILESASTNQTSMYLCASSLGRGDTQYFGPGTRLTVL.

This clone was observed a few times. The rearrangement uses TRBV30 and TRBJ2-3; no definite D call. This CDR3 contains 17 residues. Trimming cost V 2 bases and J 4 bases, with 22 bases left between them. Germline V gene lookup returns CDR1 GTSNPN and CDR2 SVGIG (reference sequence). CDR3: CAWSLGPGSTYPDTQYF. Here the CDR3 DNA reads TGTGCCTGGAGTTTAGGCCCGGGTTCAACCTACCCAGATACGCAGTATTTT.

This sequence joins TRBV12-5 and TRBJ1-2; D might be TRBD1 (5 bases). The CDR3 loop spans 14 amino acids. The V end lost 7 bases, the J end lost 3 bases, and 15 bases lay between the germline ends. The germline gives CDR1 LGHNT, CDR2 FRNRAP. CDR3 loop: CASVIWTTDYGYTF. The DNA for the CDR3 is TGTGCTAGTGTTATATGGACAACCGACTATGGCTACACCTTC.

The chain links TRBV30 to TRBJ1-3; weak D call: TRBD1 (5 bases). The CDR3 is made up of 15 amino acids. From germline, CDR1 is GTSNPN and CDR2 SVGIG (reference sequence). With 3 bases removed from V and 2 bases from J, the gap between germline ends came to 14 bases. CDR3: CAWSLGGGAGNTIYF. CDR3 nucleotide sequence: TGTGCCTGGAGCCTAGGAGGAGGGGCTGGAAACACCATATATTTT.

The genes are TRBV12-5 and TRBJ1-3; 8 bases are a match to TRBD1. V lost 0 bases and J lost 1; bases outside the gene matches: 14. Germline V gives CDR1 LGHNT, CDR2 FRNRAP. The CDR3 has 20 residues. The CDR3 loop reads CASGLVPVQSGTGSGNTIYF. DNA of the CDR3: TGTGCTAGTGGTTTGGTTCCCGTTCAGTCCGGGACAGGATCTGGAAACACCATATATTTT.

The genes are TRBV9 and TRBJ2-1, with 13 bases identical to TRBD2. This CDR3 is built from 15 residues. The germline gives CDR1 SGDLS, CDR2 YYNGEE. Trimming removed 1 base from V and 7 bases from J; junction bases left unmatched: 2. The DNA of the CDR3 is TGTGCCAGCAGCGTACCGGGACTAGCGGGGAATGAGCAGTTCTTC. Residues: CASSVPGLAGNEQFF. Supplemented by reference TRBV9 and TRBJ2-1, the full variable domain reads DSGVTQTPKHLITATGQRVTLRCSPRSGDLSVYWYQQSLDQGLQFLIQYYNGEERAKGNILERFSAQQFPDLHSELNLSSLELGDSALYFCASSVPGLAGNEQFFGPGTRLTVL.

The rearrangement links TRBV6-8 to TRBJ1-3, with D maybe TRBD1 (5 bases). This CDR3 region has 14 residues. CDR1 and CDR2 (germline): MNHGY, SAAAGT. Trimming removed 11 bases from V and 0 bases from J, with 14 bases in between. CDR3 loop: CAGGREASGNTIYF. CDR3 nucleotides: TGTGCCGGGGGAAGGGAAGCCTCTGGAAACACCATATATTTT.

By sample share, this clone is medium-sized. V and J are TRBV11-3 and TRBJ1-1; D is unclear. Germline V gene data show CDR1 as SGHNT and CDR2 as YENEEA. The CDR3 has 14 amino acids. V lost 5 bases and J 1 base, leaving 11 bases between the germline ends. The CDR3 protein is CASSKPGRNTEAFF. CDR3 DNA: TGTGCCAGCAGCAAACCGGGGAGGAACACTGAAGCTTTCTTT.

The chain employs TRBV28 and TRBJ2-7; D possibly corresponds to TRBD2 (7 bases). Trimming pared 6 bases from V and 7 bases from J, leaving 19 bases between. Germline assignment: CDR1 MDHEN and CDR2 SYDVKM. The CDR3 loop spans 14 amino acids. The CDR3 DNA reads TGTGCCAGCAGCGAGGGGGAGGGTAGCTTAGAGCAGTACTTC. This gives the protein CASSEGEGSLEQYF.

This clone is labeled large. This chain links TRBV29-1 with TRBJ1-4, with TRBD1 matching over 8 bases. The ends lost 4 bases at V and 5 bases at J; junction bases unmatched: 3. The CDR3 has 13 amino acids. The germline V gene has CDR1 SQVTM and CDR2 ANQGSEA. The CDR3 DNA reads as TGCAGCGTTGGGGGACAGGAGAATGAAAAACTGTTTTTT. Its protein product is CSVGGQENEKLFF.

The chain is built from TRBV19 and TRBJ1-6, with TRBD1 matching over 7 bases. The CDR3 is 15 residues long. Germline assignment: CDR1 LNHDA and CDR2 SQIVND (reference sequence). After removal of 8 bases from V and 7 bases from J, the junction contained 11 bases not matched to a gene. CDR3 region: CASGLAQGRNSPLHF. The DNA for the CDR3 is TGTGCCAGTGGACTCGCACAGGGGAGGAATTCACCCCTCCACTTT.

In this sample, this clone turned up a few times. The genes are TRBV19 and TRBJ2-7; D gene ambiguous. This CDR3 has 13 residues. CDR1 LNHDA and CDR2 SQIVND come from the germline V gene (reference sequence). The V end lost 0 bases, the J end lost 4 bases, and 7 bases lay between the germline ends. CDR3 DNA sequence: TGTGCCAGTAGTATAGAATCGGGTTACGAGCAGTACTTC. Translating it yields CASSIESGYEQYF.

The gene calls are TRBV9 and TRBJ2-1; D is uncertain. Per the germline V gene, CDR1 is SGDLS and CDR2 is YYNGEE. The length of the CDR3 is 12 residues. Trimming pared 4 bases from V and 7 bases from J, leaving 9 bases between. CDR3 residues: CASSIGRNEQFF. CDR3 bases: TGTGCCAGCAGCATTGGACGGAATGAGCAGTTCTTC.

J is TRBJ2-5 and V is TRBV7-7; 11 nucleotides align to TRBD1. The CDR3 spans 14 residues. The J segment lost 3 bases and the V segment lost 3 bases, leaving 0 bases of the junction unmatched. Germline V gives CDR1 SSHAT, CDR2 FNYEAQ (reference sequence). The chain's CDR3 is CASSLGQGEETQYF. In DNA form, the CDR3 reads TGTGCCAGCAGCTTGGGACAGGGGGAAGAGACCCAGTACTTC.

Incomplete CDR3 DNA: TGTGCCATCAGTGAGTGGGTACTAGGCACAGATACGCAGTAT. It codes for CAISEWVLGTDTQY. The CDR3, in full, reads CAISEWVLGTDTQYF. The chain has TRBV10-3 and TRBJ2-3; a weak D match, TRBD2 (5 bases). The observed sequence ends 1 residue before the CDR3 terminus, with the missing tail filled in from the germline J gene. Trimming stripped 1 base from V and 1 base from J, with 9 bases between. There are 15 residues in the CDR3. Germline assignment: CDR1 ENHRY and CDR2 SYGVKD.